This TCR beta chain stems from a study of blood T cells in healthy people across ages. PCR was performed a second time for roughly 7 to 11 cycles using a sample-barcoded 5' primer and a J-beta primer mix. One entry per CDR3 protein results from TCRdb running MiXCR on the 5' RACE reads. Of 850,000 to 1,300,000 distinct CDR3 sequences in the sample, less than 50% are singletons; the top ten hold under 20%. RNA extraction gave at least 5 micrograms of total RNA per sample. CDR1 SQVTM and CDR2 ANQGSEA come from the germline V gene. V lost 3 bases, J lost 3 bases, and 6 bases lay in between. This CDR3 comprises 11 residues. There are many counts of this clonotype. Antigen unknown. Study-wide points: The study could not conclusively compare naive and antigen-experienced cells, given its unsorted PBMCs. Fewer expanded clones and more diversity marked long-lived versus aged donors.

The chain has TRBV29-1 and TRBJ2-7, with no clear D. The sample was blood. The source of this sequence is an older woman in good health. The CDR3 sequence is CSVEIGYEQYF. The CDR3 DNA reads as TGCAGCGTTGAGATCGGCTACGAGCAGTACTTC.